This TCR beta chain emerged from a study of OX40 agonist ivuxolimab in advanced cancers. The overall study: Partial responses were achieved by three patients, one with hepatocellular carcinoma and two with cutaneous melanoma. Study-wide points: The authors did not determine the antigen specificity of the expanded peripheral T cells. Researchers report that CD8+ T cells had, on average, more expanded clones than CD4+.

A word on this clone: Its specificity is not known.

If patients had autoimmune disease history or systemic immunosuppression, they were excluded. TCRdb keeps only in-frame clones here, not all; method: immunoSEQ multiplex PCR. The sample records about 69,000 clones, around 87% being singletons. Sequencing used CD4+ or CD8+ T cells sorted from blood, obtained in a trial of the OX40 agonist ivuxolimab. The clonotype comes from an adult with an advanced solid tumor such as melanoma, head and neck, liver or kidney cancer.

The CDR3 sequence is CASSTSAAYEQYF. DNA of the CDR3: TGTGCCAGTAGTACTTCCGCGGCCTACGAGCAGTACTTC. This rearrangement joins TRBV19 to TRBJ2-7; D gene unclear. The CDR3 consists of 13 residues. Trimming cost V 4 bases and J 2 bases, with 9 bases left between them. Germline CDR1 LNHDA, CDR2 SQIVND (reference sequence).